The T cell receptor beta chain described here comes from a study of T-cell memory formation after mild COVID-19. Study results and limitations: Contracting clones localized mainly to CM and EM when CD4+ and mainly to EMRA when CD8+. Contracting clones from day 15 to 85 showed balanced CD4/CD8; later expanders favored CD4+.

Constant-segment primers served in 5'RACE that generated TCR alpha and TCR beta cDNA libraries bearing sample barcodes and UMIs. TCRdb reanalysed the 5' RACE reads using MiXCR and keeps one entry per CDR3 protein. The table has approximately 580,000 distinct CDR3 sequences, around 21% seen once. This clonotype was found a few times. Its antigen is not identified. V was shortened by 0 bases and J by 0 bases, with 12 bases between the two germline ends. This CDR3 contains 17 residues. Germline assignment: CDR1 PRHDT and CDR2 FYEKMQ (reference sequence). V and J are TRBV13 and TRBJ2-1, with a weak D call TRBD1 (6 bases). The sequence derives from an adult woman who had mild COVID-19 (a few samples of this study predate the infection). Cell type and time point are not known. The sequenced sample consisted of PBMCs or a T cell subset sorted from them (not recorded which). CDR3 bases: TGTGCCAGCAGCTTAGGCCGGGACACCTCCTCCTACAATGAGCAGTTCTTC. Translation: CASSLGRDTSSYNEQFF.